This T cell receptor beta chain stems from a study of T cell clones after liver transplantation. On the study more broadly: TCRbeta sequencing after a pre-transplant mixed lymphocyte reaction identified graft-donor-reactive clones, later tracked in post-transplant blood. General study findings and limits: Circulating graft-donor-reactive CD4 TCRbeta sequences fell significantly post-transplant in most of the 8 subjects.

To note about this clone: Its target is not known.

The repertoire was sequenced with immunoSEQ multiplex PCR; TCRdb's copy has only in-frame clones and lacks some. The sample includes about 76,000 clones, roughly 80% of them seen just once. This sample comprised CD4+ T cells from blood, obtained at the 22-month timepoint. The sequence was collected from a human patient who received a liver transplant. Some T cells here may be from the graft donor.

CDR3 region: CASSLTSGSAWETQYF. The CDR3 bases are TGTGCCAGCAGCTTGACTAGCGGGAGTGCTTGGGAGACCCAGTACTTC. This rearrangement joins TRBV7-2 to TRBJ2-5, with 12 bases that match TRBD2. V gave up 3 bases and J gave up 5 bases; unmatched junction bases: 7. This CDR3 region has 16 residues. CDR1 is SGHTA, CDR2 FQGNSA, per germline. Drawing the rest from reference TRBV7-2 and TRBJ2-5, the complete variable domain is GAGVSQSPSNKVTEKGKDVELRCDPISGHTALYWYRQSLGQGLEFLIYFQGNSAPDKSGLPSDRFSAERTGGSVSTLTIQRTQQEDSAVYLCASSLTSGSAWETQYFGPGTRLLVL.